What follows are 23 T cell receptor beta chains derived from one specimen sequenced in a study of shared clonotypes between healthy human individuals. Using immunoSEQ multiplex PCR, the repertoire was profiled, and TCRdb retains in-frame clones only, with some absent. The table records 950,000 to 1,100,000 clones, more than 75% of them present only once. The sample taken for sequencing was memory CD4+ T cells from PBMCs. Subset defined: CD45RA-negative fraction. These TCRs come from a man aged 18-30 years in good health. Some clones in this sample may be carry-over from other donors' samples.

About this clone: The same CDR3 also results from other DNA sequences found in this sample. CDR3 amino acids: CASSLRVSTDTQYF. The CDR3 DNA is TGCGCCAGCAGCTTGAGAGTCAGCACAGATACGCAGTATTTT. The chain recombines TRBV5-1 with TRBJ2-3; D gene unclear. CDR3 length: 14 amino acids. CDR1 and CDR2 (germline): SGHRS, YFSETQ. With 1 base removed from V and 0 bases from J, the gap between germline ends came to 6 bases.

The V gene is TRBV28, the J gene TRBJ2-7; D is unresolved. Trimming took off 5 bases at V and 7 bases at J, with 18 bases between the two ends. This CDR3 comprises 14 residues. Germline assignment: CDR1 MDHEN and CDR2 SYDVKM. The CDR3 sequence is CASSVLASSREQYF. The CDR3 nucleotides read TGTGCCAGCAGTGTCCTTGCTTCGAGTCGGGAGCAGTACTTC. Using reference TRBV28 and TRBJ2-7 for the parts outside the CDR3, the full variable domain is DVKVTQSSRYLVKRTGEKVFLECVQDMDHENMFWYRQDPGLGLRLIYFSYDVKMKEKGDIPEGYSVSREKKERFSLILESASTNQTSMYLCASSVLASSREQYFGPGTRLTVT.

The chain combines TRBV28 with TRBJ1-5; D gene unclear. V shed 6 bases and J shed 7 bases, with 10 bases lying between them. The V gene's germline CDR1 is MDHEN and CDR2 SYDVKM. The CDR3 has 12 residues. In DNA, the CDR3 is TGTGCCAGCAGCCTTATCCGCCAGCCCCAGCATTTT. It encodes CASSLIRQPQHF. The variable domain in full, completed from reference TRBV28 and TRBJ1-5, reads DVKVTQSSRYLVKRTGEKVFLECVQDMDHENMFWYRQDPGLGLRLIYFSYDVKMKEKGDIPEGYSVSREKKERFSLILESASTNQTSMYLCASSLIRQPQHFGDGTRLSIL.

The chain couples TRBV18 to TRBJ1-2; no clear D gene. Trimming cost V 6 bases and J 6 bases, with 14 bases left between them. Germline CDR1 is KGHSH and CDR2 is LQKENI. This CDR3 contains 13 residues. CDR3 loop: CASSPMQRDGYTF. The CDR3 DNA sequence: TGTGCCAGCTCCCCTATGCAACGGGATGGCTACACCTTC.

The chain employs TRBV6-1 and TRBJ2-1; 12 bases line up with TRBD1. Germline assignment: CDR1 MNHNS and CDR2 SASEGT. Trimming took 4 bases from V and 9 from J; bases not matched to a gene: 7. The CDR3 totals 15 residues. The CDR3 coding sequence is TGTGCCAGCAGTGGGGGGACAGGGGGCTGGAGTGAGCAGTTCTTC. Protein: CASSGGTGGWSEQFF.

Only a few counts were recorded for this clone. The chain combines TRBV7-2 with TRBJ2-5, with TRBD1 matching over 9 bases. The CDR3 length is 16 residues. In germline, CDR1 is SGHTA, CDR2 FQGNSA. V lost 3 bases to trimming and J lost 4 bases; unmatched junction nucleotides: 9. The CDR3 is CASSFEGQGYTETQYF. The CDR3 DNA follows: TGTGCCAGCAGCTTTGAGGGACAGGGCTATACAGAGACCCAGTACTTC.

This sequence joins TRBV6-1 and TRBJ1-5; unclear D gene. V gave up 2 bases and J gave up 4 bases, with 6 bases separating them. CDR1 and CDR2 (germline): MNHNS, SASEGT. There are 13 residues in the CDR3. The CDR3 loop reads CASSELSNQPQHF. CDR3 DNA: TGTGCCAGCAGTGAACTTTCGAATCAGCCCCAGCATTTT.

As for this clone: The same CDR3 is also encoded by other DNA sequences in this sample. The V and J genes are TRBV7-9 and TRBJ2-3, with a weak D call TRBD2 (5 bases). The CDR3 sequence is 15 residues long. Per germline, CDR1 SEHNR and CDR2 FQNEAQ (reference sequence). Trimming shortened V by 1 base and J by 0 bases, and 8 bases separated the two germline ends. The DNA of the CDR3 is TGTGCCAGCAGCTTAGGTCTAGCTAGCACAGATACGCAGTATTTT. Its translation: CASSLGLASTDTQYF.

The chain joins TRBV5-1 to TRBJ2-7; 9 nucleotides align to TRBD2. CDR3 size: 15 residues. CDR1 is SGHRS, CDR2 YFSETQ, per germline. V lost 3 bases, J lost 5 bases, and 9 bases stayed unmatched. CDR3 in amino acids: CASSSGVAGDHEQYF. Here the CDR3 DNA reads TGCGCCAGCAGCTCCGGGGTAGCGGGAGACCACGAGCAGTACTTC.

The chain recombines TRBV28 with TRBJ2-1, with 9 bases lining up with TRBD2. With 7 bases clipped from V and 10 bases from J, the junction kept 14 bases outside the gene matches. CDR1 MDHEN and CDR2 SYDVKM come from the germline V gene. The CDR3 has 15 residues. This CDR3 is CASTPQGSGRREQFF. CDR3 DNA: TGTGCCAGCACCCCCCAAGGTAGCGGGAGACGAGAGCAGTTCTTC.

DNA for the CDR3: TGCAGCGTTTTAAGGACTAGCCTGGGCGAGCAGTACTTC. Amino acid sequence: CSVLRTSLGEQYF. The chain recombines TRBV29-1 with TRBJ2-7, with TRBD2 matching over 8 bases. V was clipped by 5 bases and J by 6 bases; unmatched bases: 9. Germline assignment: CDR1 SQVTM and CDR2 ANQGSEA. The CDR3 consists of 13 residues.

This clone was counted between two and nine times. A far larger clone lies a single base away; this is likely a read error. The V gene is TRBV6-6, the J gene TRBJ1-1; D is unclear. V lost 6 bases and J 0 bases, leaving 2 bases between the germline ends. Germline assignment: CDR1 MNHNY and CDR2 SVGAGI (reference sequence). The CDR3 extends over 11 amino acids. The CDR3 is CASRMNTEAFF. In DNA form, the CDR3 reads TGTGCCAGCAGGATGAACACTGAAGCTTTCTTT.

This chain links TRBV9 with TRBJ2-2; 7 positions agree with TRBD2. Germline assignment: CDR1 SGDLS and CDR2 YYNGEE. This CDR3 has 15 residues. V trimming: 3 bases; J trimming: 0 bases; junction bases outside the gene matches: 2. CDR3 sequence reads: CASSAGGPNTGELFF. The CDR3 DNA is TGTGCCAGCAGCGCGGGAGGCCCGAACACCGGGGAGCTGTTTTTT.

This clone is a singleton in its sample. The chain joins TRBV28 to TRBJ2-2; TRBD2 aligns across 11 bases. V gave up 0 bases and J gave up 3 bases; unmatched junction bases: 3. This CDR3 has 17 residues. Per germline, CDR1 MDHEN and CDR2 SYDVKM. The CDR3 here is CASSLWTSGKDTGELFF. The DNA for the CDR3 is TGTGCCAGCAGTTTATGGACTAGCGGGAAGGACACCGGGGAGCTGTTTTTT.

On this clone itself: Other nucleotide sequences in the sample specify the same CDR3. V is TRBV7-9 and J is TRBJ2-7; 7 bases agree with TRBD1. Germline-derived CDR1 and CDR2 are SEHNR and FQNEAQ (reference sequence). Unmatched junction bases numbered 2, after V lost 2 bases and J lost 4 bases. There are 13 residues in the CDR3. This chain's CDR3 is CASSLRDSYEQYF. The DNA for the CDR3 is TGTGCCAGCAGCTTACGGGACAGTTACGAGCAGTACTTC.

V and J are TRBV28 and TRBJ2-2; the D gene could be TRBD1 or TRBD2 (5 bases each). The V end was cut by 7 bases, the J end by 2 bases, with 14 bases between. The germline V gene encodes CDR1 MDHEN and CDR2 SYDVKM. This CDR3 contains 15 residues. The CDR3 loop reads CASTLTGPNTGELFF. In nucleotides, the CDR3 is TGTGCCAGCACCTTAACGGGGCCTAACACCGGGGAGCTGTTTTTT.

This chain joins TRBV27 and TRBJ2-7; TRBD2 is a possible D gene (6 bases). Germline V CDR1 and CDR2: MNHEY, SMNVEV (reference sequence). V lost 5 bases and J 5 bases, leaving 19 bases between the germline ends. The CDR3 has 15 amino acids. The CDR3 nucleotides are TGTGCCAGCAGTCCAGGACGGAGGGACCTTAACGAGCAGTACTTC. Its protein product is CASSPGRRDLNEQYF.

This chain joins TRBV18 and TRBJ1-2; possible D gene TRBD1, 5 bases. V was trimmed by 3 bases and J by 4 bases, leaving 12 bases between them. Looked up from germline, CDR1 is KGHSH and CDR2 is LQKENI. The CDR3 covers 14 residues. The CDR3 here is CASSPGRGPYGYTF. Written as DNA, the CDR3 is TGTGCCAGCTCACCGGGACGGGGACCCTATGGCTACACCTTC.

A note on this clone: Other DNA sequences in this sample translate to the same CDR3. The V call is TRBV28, the J call TRBJ1-2, with a weak D call TRBD1 (5 bases). CDR3 size: 13 residues. V gave up 1 base and J gave up 4 bases, with 7 bases separating them. In germline, CDR1 is MDHEN, CDR2 SYDVKM. The CDR3 sequence is CASSLSDSYGYTF. In nucleotides, the CDR3 is TGTGCCAGCAGTTTATCCGACAGCTATGGCTACACCTTC.

The chain uses TRBV7-8 and TRBJ1-1; 12 positions agree with TRBD1. The CDR3 loop spans 16 amino acids. Per germline, CDR1 SGHVS and CDR2 FQNEAQ. V lost 3 bases to trimming and J lost 5 bases; unmatched junction nucleotides: 7. The CDR3 protein is CASSLGQGALDTEAFF. The CDR3, as DNA: TGTGCCAGCAGCTTGGGACAGGGGGCGTTGGATACTGAAGCTTTCTTT.

V is TRBV7-2 and J is TRBJ1-1; TRBD1 matches at 7 bases. The CDR3 is 13 residues long. Germline trimming cut 6 bases from V and 5 bases from J; bases unmatched to any gene: 6. CDR1 is SGHTA, CDR2 FQGNSA, per germline. The DNA of the CDR3 is TGTGCCAGCAGGTCTGACAGGGTTACTGAAGCTTTCTTT. Translation gives CASRSDRVTEAFF.

In this sample, this clone turned up a few times. The V gene is TRBV10-3, the J gene TRBJ1-1; the match to TRBD1 covers 7 bases. Germline CDR1 is ENHRY and CDR2 is SYGVKD. The CDR3 has 13 residues. Trimming cost V 5 bases and J 3 bases; bases outside gene matches: 3. In DNA, the CDR3 is TGTGCCATCAGTACACAGGGGTACACTGAAGCTTTCTTT. Residues: CAISTQGYTEAFF.

The genes are TRBV9 and TRBJ2-3; TRBD1 or TRBD2 may be the D gene (5 bases each). The CDR3 has 16 residues. Germline loops: CDR1 SGDLS, CDR2 YYNGEE. V shed 4 bases and J shed 0 bases, with 15 bases lying between them. The CDR3: CASSLRGAVSTDTQYF. For the CDR3, the DNA is TGTGCCAGCAGCCTTAGGGGAGCGGTAAGCACAGATACGCAGTATTTT.